The 2 T cell receptor beta chains below were found in one sample sequenced in a study of T cells expressing NK-cell markers. TCRdb processed the 5' RACE reads again and assigns one entry to each CDR3 protein, with no DNA. This sample's clone table lists some 390,000 distinct CDR3 sequences. The sequenced sample was blood T cells: a sorted CD56 or NKG2C T cell subset, CD4+ or CD8+ T cells, or bulk PBMC T cells (not recorded which). The receptors were sampled from a woman aged 50 to 60 in good health.

The V and J genes are TRBV12-3 or TRBV12-4 and TRBJ1-1. This CDR3 comprises 14 residues. The CDR3 loop is CASSPNRWDTEAFF.

J is TRBJ2-6 and V is TRBV5-1; TCRdb names TRBD1, which stays unverified in the absence of DNA. The CDR3 totals 18 residues. Germline V gene data show CDR1 as SGHRS and CDR2 as YFSETQ. The CDR3 region is CASSWSPTGNTGANVLTF.